The 30 T cell receptor beta chains below come from one sample, sequenced in a study of shared clonotypes between healthy human individuals. The assay was immunoSEQ multiplex PCR, and TCRdb's table has in-frame clones only and misses some. This sample yields nearly 1 million clones, of which 70% to 85% are seen a single time; approximately 1.5% belongs to the top ten. Source material: memory CD4+ T cells sorted from blood. Subset denoted: CD45RA-negative fraction. The receptors here all came from a man aged 18 to 30 in good health.

V usage is TRBV5-4 and J usage is TRBJ1-3, with D tentatively TRBD1 (6 bases). Looked up from germline, CDR1 is SGHNT and CDR2 is YYREEE (reference sequence). The ends were cut back, 0 bases at V and 11 bases at J, with 9 bases in the middle. The CDR3 has 12 residues. The CDR3 loop reads CASSLVGGPIYF. DNA of the CDR3: TGTGCCAGCAGCTTGGTGGGGGGCCCCATATATTTT.

V gene TRBV28 combines with J gene TRBJ2-7, with 8 bases fitting TRBD1. V shed 3 bases and J 1 base; nucleotides not matched to a gene: 14. Germline V gives CDR1 MDHEN, CDR2 SYDVKM. The CDR3 is 18 residues long. The CDR3 protein is CASSLSGTGSKRSYEQYF. DNA for the CDR3: TGTGCCAGCAGTTTGTCCGGGACAGGCTCCAAGAGATCCTACGAGCAGTACTTC.

This clone was detected once. The chain couples TRBV30 to TRBJ2-1, with no clear D. V was cut by 5 bases and J by 3 bases, with 14 bases left in between. Looked up from germline, CDR1 is GTSNPN and CDR2 is SVGIG (reference sequence). The CDR3 consists of 14 residues. CDR3 protein: CAWRPPAVYNEQFF. CDR3 DNA: TGTGCCTGGCGTCCCCCGGCAGTCTACAATGAGCAGTTCTTC.

The chain combines TRBV5-1 with TRBJ1-1, with D perhaps matching TRBD1 (6 bases). Germline V gene data show CDR1 as SGHRS and CDR2 as YFSETQ. Trimming cost V 0 bases and J 2 bases, with 11 bases left between them. The CDR3 length is 15 residues. CDR3 amino acids: CASSLGGQKNTEAFF. The DNA for the CDR3 is TGCGCCAGCAGCTTGGGAGGACAGAAAAACACTGAAGCTTTCTTT.

This chain joins TRBV12-5 and TRBJ2-5, with D possibly TRBD2 on 7 matching bases. Looked up from germline, CDR1 is LGHNT and CDR2 is FRNRAP. The CDR3 consists of 13 residues. The CDR3 loop is CASEGGKVETQYF. DNA of the CDR3: TGTGCATCCGAGGGGGGGAAGGTCGAGACCCAGTACTTC.

The chain has TRBV6-1 and TRBJ1-3; D is unclear. V was trimmed by 3 bases and J by 4 bases, leaving 1 base between them. The CDR3 sequence is 11 residues long. Germline CDR1 MNHNS, CDR2 SASEGT. CDR3: CASSDGNTIYF. The DNA for the CDR3 is TGTGCCAGCAGTGACGGAAACACCATATATTTT.

The chain joins TRBV6-5 to TRBJ1-1; D is ambiguous. Trimming pared 2 bases from V and 2 bases from J, leaving 15 bases between. CDR1 MNHEY and CDR2 SVGAGI come from the germline V gene. The CDR3 totals 16 residues. For the CDR3, the DNA is TGTGCCAGCAGTTACGCCGGGTTTATTCCTAACACTGAAGCTTTCTTT. It codes for CASSYAGFIPNTEAFF.

The V gene is TRBV2, the J gene TRBJ1-4; D is perhaps TRBD1 (5 bases). Looked up from germline, CDR1 is SNHLY and CDR2 is FYNNEI. This CDR3 spans 14 amino acids. The V and J ends lost 6 bases and 4 bases respectively, with 12 bases between them. The CDR3 spells CASRKGLDNEKLFF. CDR3 in DNA: TGTGCCAGCAGGAAGGGGTTAGATAATGAAAAACTGTTTTTT.

The chain joins TRBV27 to TRBJ1-4; weak D call: TRBD1 (5 bases). From germline, CDR1 is MNHEY and CDR2 SMNVEV (reference sequence). The CDR3 sequence is 15 residues long. The ends were cut back, 4 bases at V and 0 bases at J, with 9 bases in the middle. CDR3 DNA sequence: TGTGCCAGCAGTTACCGACAGTCAACTAATGAAAAACTGTTTTTT. The encoded protein is CASSYRQSTNEKLFF.

The V call is TRBV15, the J call TRBJ1-1; no clear D. CDR3 length equals 15 residues. Trimming removed 5 bases from V and 7 bases from J, with 20 bases in between. CDR1 is LNHNV and CDR2 is YYDKDF in the germline V gene (reference sequence). The DNA of the CDR3 is TGTGCCACCAGCGGACCAACCCCCAGGCCGATTGAAGCTTTCTTT. This translates into CATSGPTPRPIEAFF.

The chain carries TRBV15 and TRBJ2-7, with 7 bases fitting TRBD1. The length of the CDR3 is 15 residues. The trim removed 0 bases at V and 3 bases at J, leaving 5 bases unmatched. Germline values: CDR1 LNHNV, CDR2 YYDKDF (reference sequence). CDR3 loop: CATSRDVGQVYEQYF. CDR3 in DNA: TGTGCCACCAGCAGAGATGTAGGACAGGTCTACGAGCAGTACTTC.

This clone appeared a single time. The chain links TRBV30 to TRBJ1-4; D might be TRBD1 (5 bases). The V end was cut by 0 bases, the J end by 0 bases, with 14 bases between. Per germline, CDR1 GTSNPN and CDR2 SVGIG (reference sequence). This CDR3 region has 17 residues. The CDR3 sequence: CAWSVGASEATNEKLFF. The CDR3 bases are TGTGCCTGGAGTGTCGGGGCCAGCGAAGCAACTAATGAAAAACTGTTTTTT. Full variable domain (rest looked up from reference TRBV30 and TRBJ1-4): SQTIHQWPATLVQPVGSPLSLECTVEGTSNPNLYWYRQAAGRGLQLLFYSVGIGQISSEVPQNLSASRPQDRQFILSSKKLLLSDSGFYLCAWSVGASEATNEKLFFGSGTQLSVL.

The rearrangement uses TRBV6-5 and TRBJ2-1; 11 positions match TRBD2. The CDR3 runs 15 residues. Germline values: CDR1 MNHEY, CDR2 SVGAGI. The junction had 7 bases not matched to a gene; V was cut back by 5 bases and J by 7 bases. Here the CDR3 reads CASSNLAGGPNEQFF. The DNA of the CDR3 is TGTGCCAGCAGTAATCTAGCGGGAGGCCCAAATGAGCAGTTCTTC.

The gene calls are TRBV28 and TRBJ1-6; D is uncertain. Germline loops: CDR1 MDHEN, CDR2 SYDVKM. CDR3 length: 15 amino acids. Trimming cost V 3 bases and J 7 bases, with 13 bases left between them. The CDR3 DNA sequence: TGTGCCAGCAGTTTCGGGTCAGTGGGAAATTCACCCCTCCACTTT. Protein sequence: CASSFGSVGNSPLHF.

The J gene is TRBJ1-5, the V gene TRBV5-5; no reliable D call. Per the germline V gene, CDR1 is SGHKS and CDR2 is YYEKEE (reference sequence). This CDR3 contains 15 residues. Between the trimmed V and J ends, which lost 0 bases and 3 bases, there was a span of 10 bases. CDR3 in amino acids: CASSLETLNNQPQHF. The CDR3 DNA sequence: TGTGCCAGCAGCTTGGAAACCCTAAACAATCAGCCCCAGCATTTT.

Concerning this clone itself: The sample holds other DNA sequences that translate to the same CDR3. The chain joins TRBV29-1 to TRBJ2-2; the D gene is possibly TRBD1 (5 bases). V dropped 3 bases and J dropped 2 bases, with 7 bases sitting between them. Germline CDR1 SQVTM, CDR2 ANQGSEA. CDR3 length: 13 amino acids. CDR3 nucleotide sequence: TGCAGCGTTGACTGGACAAACACCGGGGAGCTGTTTTTT. Its protein is CSVDWTNTGELFF.

The J gene is TRBJ1-2, the V gene TRBV19; 7 positions match TRBD1. V was clipped by 1 base and J by 2 bases; unmatched bases: 7. From germline, CDR1 is LNHDA and CDR2 SQIVND (reference sequence). This CDR3 has 16 residues. For the CDR3, the DNA is TGTGCCAGTAGTATAGCAGGGGGGCAACTGAACTATGGCTACACCTTC. This sequence encodes CASSIAGGQLNYGYTF.

DNA for the CDR3: TGCGCCAGCAGCTCCGGACAGGAGGACTACGAGCAGTACTTC. This sequence encodes CASSSGQEDYEQYF. The V call is TRBV5-1, the J call TRBJ2-7; 7 bases are shared with TRBD1. Trimming took 3 bases from V and 3 from J; bases not matched to a gene: 6. This CDR3 has 14 amino acids. Germline-derived CDR1 and CDR2 are SGHRS and YFSETQ.

The chain couples TRBV5-1 to TRBJ2-4; perhaps TRBD2 as D (5 bases). CDR1 is SGHRS, CDR2 YFSETQ, per germline. The V and J ends lost 4 bases and 0 bases respectively, with 8 bases between them. The CDR3 runs 14 residues. The CDR3 bases are TGCGCCAGCAGCGTGGACTCAGCCAAAAACATTCAGTACTTC. Translating gives CASSVDSAKNIQYF. The full variable domain, rest sourced from reference TRBV5-1 and TRBJ2-4, is KAGVTQTPRYLIKTRGQQVTLSCSPISGHRSVSWYQQTPGQGLQFLFEYFSETQRNKGNFPGRFSGRQFSNSRSEMNVSTLELGDSALYLCASSVDSAKNIQYFGAGTRLSVL.

The J gene is TRBJ1-1, the V gene TRBV28; weak D call: TRBD1 (6 bases). There are 15 residues in the CDR3. With 0 bases removed from V and 1 base from J, the gap between germline ends came to 9 bases. The germline gives CDR1 MDHEN, CDR2 SYDVKM. This CDR3 is CASSLWLQGNTEAFF. CDR3 in DNA: TGTGCCAGCAGTTTATGGTTACAGGGGAACACTGAAGCTTTCTTT.

This rearrangement joins TRBV5-6 to TRBJ1-1; TRBD1 aligns across 9 bases. The germline CDR1 and CDR2 sequences are SGHDT and YYEEEE. The length of the CDR3 is 16 residues. V trimming: 0 bases; J trimming: 5 bases; junction bases outside the gene matches: 8. The CDR3 sequence: CASSLEQGARITEAFF. CDR3 coding DNA: TGTGCCAGCAGCTTGGAACAGGGGGCGCGGATAACTGAAGCTTTCTTT.

The chain links TRBV9 to TRBJ1-1; D is undetermined. CDR1 and CDR2 (germline): SGDLS, YYNGEE. This CDR3 spans 15 amino acids. The V gene lost 0 bases and the J gene lost 3 bases, with 12 bases spanning the gap. CDR3 sequence reads: CASSVGSGTDTEAFF. CDR3 coding DNA: TGTGCCAGCAGCGTAGGATCTGGAACTGACACTGAAGCTTTCTTT.

This clone has a handful of counts. V gene TRBV7-2 combines with J gene TRBJ2-7; TRBD2 agrees at 8 bases. Trimming cost V 4 bases and J 4 bases; bases outside gene matches: 9. CDR3 length equals 15 residues. The germline V gene has CDR1 SGHTA and CDR2 FQGNSA. CDR3 in amino acids: CASSSGLDFIYEQYF. The CDR3, as DNA: TGTGCCAGCAGCTCGGGACTAGACTTTATATACGAGCAGTACTTC.

Details on this clone: It may be a read error: a sequence one base away is much more abundant. The sample carries other DNA sequences with the same CDR3. This chain joins TRBV7-2 and TRBJ1-1, with D unclear. The germline V and J ends were trimmed by 4 bases and 2 bases, with 2 bases remaining between them. Germline V lookup: CDR1 SGHTA, CDR2 FQGNSA. The CDR3 length is 11 residues. The CDR3 spells CASSSNTEAFF. The CDR3 bases are TGTGCCAGCAGCTCAAACACTGAAGCTTTCTTT.

The chain carries TRBV5-1 and TRBJ2-7; 11 positions agree with TRBD2. CDR1 is SGHRS, CDR2 YFSETQ, per germline. The J segment lost 0 bases and the V segment lost 0 bases, leaving 11 bases of the junction unmatched. The CDR3 contains 19 residues. This CDR3 reads CASSLGLGLAGVSSYEQYF. The CDR3 DNA reads TGCGCCAGCAGCTTGGGGTTAGGACTAGCGGGTGTCTCCTCCTACGAGCAGTACTTC.

The rearrangement links TRBV28 to TRBJ2-7, with no clear D. Germline lookup yields CDR1 MDHEN and CDR2 SYDVKM. The length of the CDR3 is 12 residues. Trimming stripped 6 bases from V and 2 bases from J, with 8 bases between. CDR3 protein: CASSPNTYEQYF. Written as DNA, the CDR3 is TGTGCCAGCAGCCCTAACACCTACGAGCAGTACTTC.

The V and J genes are TRBV9 and TRBJ1-6; 8 bases line up with TRBD1. After removal of 3 bases from V and 10 bases from J, the junction contained 9 bases not matched to a gene. The CDR3 consists of 15 residues. Germline CDR1 SGDLS, CDR2 YYNGEE. The CDR3 reads CASSATGGEGSPLHF. For the CDR3, the DNA is TGTGCCAGCAGCGCCACAGGGGGGGAGGGATCACCCCTCCACTTT.

The genes are TRBV18 and TRBJ1-1; D perhaps matches TRBD1 (6 bases). CDR1 KGHSH and CDR2 LQKENI come from the germline V gene. V was trimmed by 4 bases and J by 8 bases, leaving 17 bases between them. This CDR3 region has 14 residues. CDR3 protein: CASSQLQGKGEAFF. For the CDR3, the DNA is TGTGCCAGCTCACAACTTCAGGGGAAGGGAGAAGCTTTCTTT. The full variable domain, its missing parts supplied by reference TRBV18 and TRBJ1-1, is NAGVMQNPRHLVRRRGQEARLRCSPMKGHSHVYWYRQLPEEGLKFMVYLQKENIIDESGMPKERFSAEFPKEGPSILRIQQVVRGDSAAYFCASSQLQGKGEAFFGQGTRLTVV.

The chain employs TRBV9 and TRBJ2-2; 7 bases are a match to TRBD1. This CDR3 has 16 amino acids. With 0 bases clipped from V and 4 bases from J, the junction kept 6 bases outside the gene matches. Germline V gene data show CDR1 as SGDLS and CDR2 as YYNGEE. CDR3 in amino acids: CASSVGQGEGTGELFF. In nucleotides, the CDR3 is TGTGCCAGCAGCGTAGGACAGGGTGAGGGCACCGGGGAGCTGTTTTTT.

The J gene is TRBJ2-3, the V gene TRBV9, with TRBD2 identical over 8 bases. V dropped 3 bases and J dropped 2; count of bases not matched to a gene: 8. The CDR3 extends over 16 amino acids. Germline assignment: CDR1 SGDLS and CDR2 YYNGEE. Here the CDR3 reads CASSGQTSVYTDTQYF. In DNA form, the CDR3 reads TGTGCCAGCAGCGGCCAGACTAGCGTTTACACAGATACGCAGTATTTT.